The 25 T cell receptor beta chains in this list originate from one sample, sequenced in a study of T cells in Graves' hyperthyroidism and ophthalmopathy. RNA transcripts served as the template for amplifying TCR beta CDR3 regions. With the HTBI primer set, the TCR CDR3 went through a first round of RT-PCR. TCRdb used MiXCR to reprocess the multiplex PCR reads, holding one entry per CDR3 protein. The sample has around 690,000 distinct CDR3 sequences, roughly 20% seen once. Source material: blood. Receptors originate from a man under 40 with Graves' ophthalmopathy.

This clonotype was picked up a small number of times. This chain uses TRBV15 with TRBJ1-5; D gene uncertain. CDR3 length: 12 amino acids. V was cut by 0 bases and J by 11 bases, with 8 bases left in between. The germline CDR1 and CDR2 sequences are LNHNV and YYDKDF (reference sequence). This CDR3 reads CATSRDQLTQHF. Here the CDR3 DNA reads TGTGCCACCAGCAGAGATCAGCTGACCCAGCATTTT.

This clonotype was detected only a few times. This rearrangement joins TRBV12-3 or TRBV12-4 to TRBJ2-7; D may be TRBD1 or TRBD2 (6 bases each). The V gene lost 2 bases and the J gene lost 6 bases, with 14 bases spanning the gap. The CDR3 length is 14 residues. CDR3 nucleotides: TGTGCCAGCAGTTTAAGCTGGGGGGCTTCCGAGCAGTACTTC. Translated, it gives CASSLSWGASEQYF.

This clonotype was seen a handful of times. The chain carries TRBV5-6 and TRBJ2-1; TRBD2 agrees at 9 bases. V was clipped by 0 bases and J by 9 bases; unmatched bases: 10. The germline V gene encodes CDR1 SGHDT and CDR2 YYEEEE. CDR3 length: 16 residues. CDR3 DNA sequence: TGTGCCAGCAGCTTGGGGGCGGGAGGGCCGATCGCTGAGCAGTTCTTC. Protein product: CASSLGAGGPIAEQFF.

The chain links TRBV3-1 to TRBJ1-2; TRBD1 matches at 11 bases. Germline lookup yields CDR1 LGHDT and CDR2 YNNKEL (reference sequence). J was trimmed by 10 bases and V by 4 bases; bases with no gene match: 11. The CDR3 runs 15 residues. The CDR3 nucleotides read TGTGCCAGCAGCCCTCGCCCTGGACAGGGGGCGAACTACACCTTC. Translation gives CASSPRPGQGANYTF.

The chain recombines TRBV30 with TRBJ1-1; TRBD1 matches 8 bases. CDR3 length: 15 residues. Germline V gene sequence: CDR1 GTSNPN, CDR2 SVGIG (reference sequence). Germline trimming cut 2 bases from V and 1 base from J; bases unmatched to any gene: 6. The CDR3 here is CAWSYADRENTEAFF. The DNA of the CDR3 is TGTGCCTGGAGTTATGCGGACAGGGAGAACACTGAAGCTTTCTTT.

V and J are TRBV7-8 and TRBJ2-7; tentatively, D is TRBD1 (5 bases). V lost 4 bases to trimming and J lost 3 bases, with 7 bases between them. The length of the CDR3 is 12 residues. Germline V gives CDR1 SGHVS, CDR2 FQNEAQ. The CDR3 bases are TGTGCCAGCAGCTACAGGCTCTACGAGCAGTACTTC. Translation gives CASSYRLYEQYF.

The chain is built from TRBV7-9 and TRBJ2-5; D may be TRBD2 (6 bases). The CDR3 is made up of 15 amino acids. V lost 4 bases and J 5 bases, leaving 17 bases between the germline ends. Germline values: CDR1 SEHNR, CDR2 FQNEAQ (reference sequence). CDR3 loop: CASSSRGGVVETQYF. CDR3 coding DNA: TGTGCCAGCAGCTCCCGAGGCGGGGTGGTCGAGACCCAGTACTTC.

The chain joins TRBV20-1 to TRBJ2-7; D is perhaps TRBD1 (6 bases). This CDR3 region has 12 residues. Trimming cost V 5 bases and J 6 bases, with 14 bases left between them. The germline gives CDR1 DFQATT, CDR2 SNEGSKA (reference sequence). The CDR3 is CSAPGWGREQYF. DNA for the CDR3: TGCAGTGCTCCCGGGTGGGGGCGCGAGCAGTACTTC.

This clonotype showed up many times. V gene TRBV5-1 combines with J gene TRBJ1-4; 7 bases agree with TRBD1. The CDR3 is 14 amino acids. The germline gives CDR1 SGHRS, CDR2 YFSETQ. V trimming: 4 bases; J trimming: 5 bases; junction bases outside the gene matches: 5. The DNA of the CDR3 is TGCGCCAGCAGCCCACGGGACAGCAATGAAAAACTGTTTTTT. Amino acid sequence: CASSPRDSNEKLFF.

The V call is TRBV20-1, the J call TRBJ2-7, with 7 bases fitting TRBD2. Germline CDR1 reads DFQATT; CDR2 reads SNEGSKA (reference sequence). J lost 2 bases, V lost 6 bases, and 13 bases had no gene match. This CDR3 has 15 residues. In DNA form, the CDR3 reads TGCAGTGCAAGCGGAGGGGCGGGAGTTCCCTACGAGCAGTACTTC. Translation: CSASGGAGVPYEQYF.

V is TRBV4-1 and J is TRBJ1-5; D remains ambiguous. Germline-derived CDR1 and CDR2 are MGHRA and YSYEKL. The CDR3 is made up of 15 amino acids. V was cut by 1 base and J by 7 bases, with 14 bases left in between. CDR3 DNA sequence: TGCGCCAGCAGCCAAGGGGCCCTCACCCAGCAGCCCCAGCATTTT. Amino acid sequence: CASSQGALTQQPQHF.

This chain links TRBV4-3 with TRBJ2-6, with unresolved D. Germline CDR1 LGHNA, CDR2 YSLEER. Trimming left V 3 bases short and J 0 bases short, with 9 bases between. The CDR3 has 16 residues. CDR3: CASSQGWRSGANVLTF. The DNA for the CDR3 is TGCGCCAGCAGCCAGGGATGGCGCTCTGGGGCCAACGTCCTGACTTTC.

This clonotype showed up just a few times. The chain recombines TRBV20-1 with TRBJ1-5; no firm D call. CDR1 is DFQATT and CDR2 is SNEGSKA in the germline V gene (reference sequence). Trimming left V 3 bases short and J 7 bases short, with 13 bases between. There are 13 residues in the CDR3. The DNA of the CDR3 is TGCAGTGCTAGTCTCCGGGCCTTCCAGCCCCAGCATTTT. This gives the protein CSASLRAFQPQHF.

The genes are TRBV5-4 and TRBJ2-5; D not resolved. Trimming removed 0 bases from V and 1 base from J, with 4 bases in between. The CDR3 is 13 residues long. From germline, CDR1 is SGHNT and CDR2 YYREEE (reference sequence). In nucleotides, the CDR3 is TGTGCCAGCAGCTTGGTCGCCCAAGAGACCCAGTACTTC. Protein: CASSLVAQETQYF.

This chain links TRBV12-3 or TRBV12-4 with TRBJ2-1; D might be TRBD1 (6 bases). This CDR3 spans 15 amino acids. V was trimmed by 3 bases and J by 1 base, leaving 10 bases between them. The CDR3 nucleotides are TGTGCCAGCAGTTTCAGACAGGAGTCCTACAATGAGCAGTTCTTC. Translated: CASSFRQESYNEQFF.

The rearrangement uses TRBV4-1 and TRBJ2-7; D perhaps matches TRBD2 (7 bases). The CDR3 consists of 14 residues. V lost 5 bases, J lost 2 bases, and 13 bases lay in between. Germline V gene lookup returns CDR1 MGHRA and CDR2 YSYEKL. The CDR3 bases are TGCGCCAGCAGCGAAGGGGGACTACCCTACGAGCAGTACTTC. Protein product: CASSEGGLPYEQYF.

This sequence joins TRBV5-1 and TRBJ2-5; 10 nucleotides align to TRBD2. CDR3 length equals 17 residues. With 3 bases clipped from V and 3 bases from J, the junction kept 11 bases outside the gene matches. CDR1 and CDR2 (germline): SGHRS, YFSETQ. CDR3 sequence (DNA): TGCGCCAGCAGCTCACCCGGGACTAGCGCCTATGAAGAGACCCAGTACTTC. As protein: CASSSPGTSAYEETQYF.

The gene calls are TRBV12-3 or TRBV12-4 and TRBJ2-7; D may be TRBD2 (6 bases). V was trimmed by 2 bases and J by 7 bases, leaving 9 bases between them. The CDR3 has 12 amino acids. In DNA, the CDR3 is TGTGCCAGCAGTTTACCCCGGGGGGAGCAGTACTTC. It is translated as CASSLPRGEQYF.

CDR3 DNA: TGTGCCAGCAGCCCCGGGACAGGGGTCTCGTGGGGAACTGAAGCTTTCTTT. Translating gives CASSPGTGVSWGTEAFF. The V call is TRBV6-2 or TRBV6-3, the J call TRBJ1-1; 10 bases map to TRBD1. Per the germline V gene, CDR1 is MNHEY and CDR2 is SVGEGT. Trimming took 6 bases from V and 5 from J; bases not matched to a gene: 15. There are 17 residues in the CDR3.

This clonotype was seen many times. The chain has TRBV11-2 and TRBJ1-1, with a tentative D call TRBD1 (6 bases). The CDR3 spans 11 residues. Per germline, CDR1 SGHAT and CDR2 FQNNGV. V gave up 4 bases and J gave up 8 bases, with 8 bases separating them. The CDR3 is CASSWGAEAFF. In DNA form, the CDR3 reads TGTGCCAGCAGCTGGGGGGCAGAAGCTTTCTTT.

This chain joins TRBV28 and TRBJ1-5; 8 bases are a match to TRBD1. The junction had 7 bases not matched to a gene; V was cut back by 7 bases and J by 2 bases. This CDR3 has 15 amino acids. Germline values: CDR1 MDHEN, CDR2 SYDVKM. For the CDR3, the DNA is TGTGCCAGCACCGTCAGGGGGCAGGGCAATCAGCCCCAGCATTTT. This translates into CASTVRGQGNQPQHF.

This clonotype showed up many times. This rearrangement joins TRBV20-1 to TRBJ2-7; D is uncertain. This CDR3 has 12 residues. The germline V gene has CDR1 DFQATT and CDR2 SNEGSKA (reference sequence). V was clipped by 6 bases and J by 4 bases, with 13 bases between them. CDR3 bases: TGCAGTGCCACGAACGTTGGGTACGAGCAGTACTTC. Amino acid sequence: CSATNVGYEQYF.

This chain uses TRBV29-1 with TRBJ2-5; D is unresolved. CDR1 is SQVTM and CDR2 is ANQGSEA in the germline V gene. CDR3 size: 12 residues. V was cut by 4 bases and J by 4 bases, with 10 bases left in between. The CDR3 DNA reads TGCAGCGTTGCTGGCCAAATAGAGACCCAGTACTTC. Translated: CSVAGQIETQYF.

This clonotype was counted a few times. The genes are TRBV7-9 and TRBJ2-7, with TRBD2 matching over 9 bases. The CDR3 has 16 residues. The germline CDR1 and CDR2 sequences are SEHNR and FQNEAQ (reference sequence). Trimming took 2 bases from V and 6 from J; bases not matched to a gene: 11. CDR3 sequence (DNA): TGTGCCAGCAGCTTAATCTCCGGCGGGAGGGCCGGCGAGCAGTACTTC. It specifies CASSLISGGRAGEQYF.

The chain has TRBV19 and TRBJ1-1; D might be TRBD1 (5 bases). The CDR3 is 15 residues long. Trimming cost V 1 base and J 1 base, with 10 bases left between them. Germline CDR1 and CDR2: LNHDA and SQIVND (reference sequence). The CDR3 reads CASSIAGGGNTEAFF. The CDR3 DNA reads as TGTGCCAGTAGTATAGCAGGTGGGGGGAACACTGAAGCTTTCTTT.